This T cell receptor beta chain was sequenced during a study of regulatory T cells in long-lasting Graves disease. Study-level results: Persistent disease exhibited a predilection for TRBV28, TRBJ1-2 and TRBJ2-5. TCR diversity was lower in persistent Graves' patients (versus newly diagnosed ones).

TCRdb independently ran MiXCR on the reads; one entry per CDR3 protein. Here the sample spans roughly 940 distinct CDR3 sequences, nearly 80% being singletons. Only a few counts were recorded for this clonotype. Its antigen is still unknown. From RNA extracted from PBMCs, the TCR library was made. As a group, patients came from one endocrinology department in Xi'an, China. This CDR3 spans 13 amino acids. Between the trimmed V and J ends, which lost 7 bases and 4 bases, there was a span of 16 bases. Germline V gene data show CDR1 as DFQATT and CDR2 as SNEGSKA (reference sequence). This chain uses TRBV20-1 with TRBJ1-1; D gene unclear. Sample: peripheral blood mononuclear cells (PBMCs), taken with antithyroid drug treatment, in newly diagnosed or persistent Graves disease (not recorded which). The TCR originated in a woman in her twenties or thirties with Graves disease. The CDR3 here is CSGSLQVGTEAFF. The DNA of the CDR3 is TGCAGTGGTTCCCTCCAAGTAGGCACTGAAGCTTTCTTT.